These 3 T cell receptor beta chains were all obtained from the same sample, sequenced in a study of blood T cell repertoires in COVID-19. TCRdb's copy holds only in-frame clones and misses some; the assay was immunoSEQ multiplex PCR. The data contain some 93,000 clones, roughly 90% of them singletons. Sequencing input: peripheral blood. The receptors shown here come from a man aged 55 to 70 with acute or convalescent COVID-19.

Here the CDR3 DNA reads TGTGCCAGCAGTTTGACAGGGGGCAAGGATTACGAGCAGTACTTC. Translating gives CASSLTGGKDYEQYF. The chain has TRBV11-2 and TRBJ2-7; the match to TRBD1 covers 10 bases. Germline V CDR1 and CDR2: SGHAT, FQNNGV. J gave up 4 bases and V 6 bases, and 9 bases lay outside the gene matches. CDR3 length: 15 residues.

This sequence joins TRBV19 and TRBJ1-1; D ambiguous. Trimming pared 0 bases from V and 2 bases from J, leaving 7 bases between. The CDR3 consists of 14 residues. Germline V gene data show CDR1 as LNHDA and CDR2 as SQIVND (reference sequence). CDR3 protein: CASSIDGVNTEAFF. The CDR3, as DNA: TGTGCCAGTAGTATAGACGGGGTCAACACTGAAGCTTTCTTT.

The CDR3 DNA is TGTGCCTGGAGTGCCCCCGTCATTCAGTACTTC. This sequence encodes CAWSAPVIQYF. This chain joins TRBV30 and TRBJ2-4; D unresolved. From germline, CDR1 is GTSNPN and CDR2 SVGIG (reference sequence). This CDR3 has 11 amino acids. The V end lost 1 base, the J end lost 9 bases, and 7 bases lay between the germline ends.